This T cell receptor (beta chain) was recovered during a study of radiation and T cells in renal cell carcinoma. CDR1 SGDLS and CDR2 YYNGEE come from the germline V gene. CDR3 length: 15 residues. Trimming at V came to 0 bases and at J to 7 bases, leaving 4 bases not matched to a gene. Clones were sequenced by immunoSEQ multiplex PCR, and TCRdb holds only the in-frame ones, with some missing. The data contain 100,000 or so clones, around nine tenths of them singletons. Time point meaning: baseline pretreatment blood. Noted treatment: 15 Gy SBRT to primary tumor, nephrectomy 4 weeks later. This clonotype originated in a man over 45 with renal cell carcinoma. The starting material was blood, obtained from a patient whose treatment included radiotherapy and nephrectomy. The V gene is TRBV9, the J gene TRBJ2-1; 10 nucleotides agree with TRBD2. The CDR3 DNA is TGTGCCAGCAGCGTAGGGCTAGCGGGAGATAATGAGCAGTTCTTC. It encodes CASSVGLAGDNEQFF.